The 21 T cell receptor beta chains listed next were all sequenced from one sample in a study of T cell clonality in common variable immunodeficiency. The repertoire was sequenced with immunoSEQ multiplex PCR; TCRdb's copy has only in-frame clones and lacks some. The sample was found to contain tens of thousands of clones, and every one recurs. Source material: peripheral blood mononuclear cells. These receptors were taken from a person between 18 and 70 years old in good health.

This clone was counted at least ten times. The DNA ends 3 residues before the CDR3 does, and the rest of the CDR3 is filled in from the germline J gene. V usage is TRBV19 and J usage is TRBJ2-1; tentatively, D is TRBD1 (5 bases). The CDR3 runs 15 residues. Trimming pared 0 bases from V and 6 bases from J, leaving 12 bases between. Germline lookup yields CDR1 LNHDA and CDR2 SQIVND (reference sequence). Incomplete CDR3 DNA: TGTGCCAGTAGTATAGAGGCAGGGATCCGCAATGAG. Translated, it gives CASSIEAGIRNE. The full CDR3 protein is CASSIEAGIRNEQFF.

In its sample, this clone ranks as medium-sized. The CDR3 end lies 3 residues beyond the end of the read and is filled in from the germline J gene. The chain uses TRBV5-1 and TRBJ2-6; 8 bases map to TRBD1. The CDR3 loop spans 16 amino acids. The V gene end was trimmed by 5 bases and the J gene end by 4 bases; junction bases not matched to a gene: 8. Per the germline V gene, CDR1 is SGHRS and CDR2 is YFSETQ. The sequenced CDR3 bases are TGCGCCAGCAGAGGTCAGGGGGCGCCCGGGGCCAACGTC. This sequence encodes CASRGQGAPGANV. The entire CDR3 protein is CASRGQGAPGANVLTF. The full variable domain, completed using reference TRBV5-1 and TRBJ2-6, is KAGVTQTPRYLIKTRGQQVTLSCSPISGHRSVSWYQQTPGQGLQFLFEYFSETQRNKGNFPGRFSGRQFSNSRSEMNVSTLELGDSALYLCASRGQGAPGANVLTFGAGSRLTVL.

This clone was observed at least ten times. The CDR3 end lies 3 residues beyond the end of the read and is filled in from the germline J gene. The chain carries TRBV19 and TRBJ1-2; 9 bases match TRBD1. The CDR3 is 16 residues long. Trimming cost V 4 bases and J 5 bases; bases outside gene matches: 11. Per germline, CDR1 LNHDA and CDR2 SQIVND (reference sequence). CDR3 bases read: TGTGCCAGTAGTAGACGGGCGGGGACAGGGTATTATGGC. The encoded protein is CASSRRAGTGYYG. The CDR3, in full, reads CASSRRAGTGYYGYTF.

This clone was seen at least ten times. The read falls 3 residues short of the CDR3 end, and the missing part is taken from the germline J gene. This chain connects TRBV12-3 or TRBV12-4 to TRBJ2-2; no clear D gene. CDR3 size: 13 residues. The part of the CDR3 DNA that was read is TGTGCCAGCAGTTTAAGAGTGGCAAAAAAG. Its protein is CASSLRVAKK. The whole CDR3 region reads CASSLRVAKKLFF.

This clone was observed at least ten times. The read ends 3 residues early relative to the CDR3; the germline J gene fills the gap. The chain employs TRBV5-4 and TRBJ2-5; 8 positions match TRBD2. The V segment lost 1 base and the J segment 5 bases; nucleotides outside the gene matches: 7. The CDR3 runs 15 residues. Germline V gene sequence: CDR1 SGHNT, CDR2 YYREEE (reference sequence). Here the CDR3 reads CASSLWGGGLETQYF. The covered CDR3 bases are TGTGCCAGCAGCTTGTGGGGCGGGGGGTTGGAGACC.

This clone was detected ten times or more. The read comes to an end 3 residues before the CDR3 does, leaving the germline J gene to fill in the end. The chain carries TRBV27 and TRBJ2-3, with 10 bases aligning to TRBD1. The J segment lost 0 bases and the V segment lost 7 bases, leaving 16 bases of the junction unmatched. This CDR3 comprises 19 residues. Per germline, CDR1 MNHEY and CDR2 SMNVEV (reference sequence). Partial CDR3 DNA: TGTGCCAGCACCCTGTCCGGACAGGGGGACCTACATAGCACAGATACG. This sequence encodes CASTLSGQGDLHSTDT. The whole CDR3 sequence reads CASTLSGQGDLHSTDTQYF.

This clone was seen ten or more times. Read sequence stops 3 residues before the CDR3 end, and the germline J gene provides the missing end. The chain employs TRBV19 and TRBJ2-1, with 7 bases lining up with TRBD1. Germline trimming cut 6 bases from V and 8 bases from J; bases unmatched to any gene: 4. The germline V gene has CDR1 LNHDA and CDR2 SQIVND (reference sequence). The CDR3 length is 12 residues. The sequenced CDR3 bases are TGTGCCAGTAGCCAGGGGGATCATGAG. Amino acids: CASSQGDHE. The complete CDR3 protein is CASSQGDHEQFF.

This clone was seen at least ten times. The DNA ends 3 residues before the CDR3 does, and the rest of the CDR3 is filled in from the germline J gene. The chain recombines TRBV18 with TRBJ2-7; TRBD1 is a possible D gene (5 bases). V was pared by 3 bases and J by 3 bases, with 12 bases between. CDR1 and CDR2 (germline): KGHSH, LQKENI. CDR3 length equals 14 residues. The sequenced CDR3 bases are TGTGCCAGCTCACCCCCCGTGGGGCTCTACGAG. Translation gives CASSPPVGLYE. The CDR3 in full is CASSPPVGLYEQYF.

As regards this clone: The CDR3 goes on 3 residues after the read ends, and that part is filled in from the germline J gene. The rearrangement uses TRBV18 and TRBJ1-2; D gene unclear. Germline assignment: CDR1 KGHSH and CDR2 LQKENI. The CDR3 totals 14 residues. Incomplete CDR3 DNA: TGTGCCAGCTCACCACCGACTTATCGGTACGAC. Translated: CASSPPTYRYD. The whole CDR3 region reads CASSPPTYRYDYTF.

A note on this clone: The read comes to an end 3 residues before the CDR3 does, leaving the germline J gene to fill in the end. The J gene is TRBJ1-2, the V gene TRBV7-9; a possible D gene is TRBD1 (5 bases). The CDR3 runs 11 residues. The germline CDR1 and CDR2 sequences are SEHNR and FQNEAQ (reference sequence). The CDR3: CASSSSGRYTF. The sequenced part of the CDR3 DNA is TGTGCCAGCAGCAGTTCAGGGAGG.

Comment on this clone: The read terminates 3 residues before the CDR3 end, so the remaining end is supplied by the germline J gene. The chain employs TRBV7-2 and TRBJ1-6, with D perhaps matching TRBD1 (5 bases). The CDR3 covers 14 residues. Germline CDR1 SGHTA, CDR2 FQGNSA. With 1 base removed from V and 10 bases from J, the gap between germline ends came to 11 bases. CDR3 sequence reads: CASSLVGTRSPLHF. Partial CDR3 DNA: TGTGCCAGCAGCTTAGTGGGGACTCGATCACCC.

A few counts support this clone. Incomplete CDR3 DNA: TGTGCCAGTAAAGGGACAGGGGCCGCCGATTGGTATGGC. Translated, it gives CASKGTGAADWYG. The whole CDR3 region reads CASKGTGAADWYGYTF. The rearrangement links TRBV19 to TRBJ1-2, with TRBD1 identical over 10 bases. The observed sequence ends 3 residues before the CDR3 terminus, with the missing tail filled in from the germline J gene. The CDR3 contains 16 residues. With 7 bases clipped from V and 5 bases from J, the junction kept 13 bases outside the gene matches. The germline V gene encodes CDR1 LNHDA and CDR2 SQIVND (reference sequence).

This clone has a count of ten or more. The CDR3 end lies 3 residues beyond the end of the read and is filled in from the germline J gene. This chain links TRBV18 with TRBJ1-4; a weak D match, TRBD1 (5 bases). Germline CDR1 and CDR2: KGHSH and LQKENI. The germline V and J ends were trimmed by 1 base and 0 bases, with 6 bases remaining between them. CDR3 length equals 15 residues. CDR3: CASSPQTATNEKLFF. The sequenced part of the CDR3 DNA is TGTGCCAGCTCACCACAGACAGCAACTAATGAAAAA.

Ten or more counts support this clone. The sequence runs out 3 residues before the end of the CDR3; the remainder is reconstructed from the germline J gene. This chain joins TRBV11-2 and TRBJ2-3; D gene unclear. The CDR3 is made up of 11 amino acids. Germline V CDR1 and CDR2: SGHAT, FQNNGV. CDR3: CASSLTTAQYF. CDR3 DNA (partial): TGTGCCAGCAGTCTCACCACGGCG.

This clone was counted at least ten times. The read is 3 residues too short to cover the CDR3 end, so that end is filled in from the germline J gene. V is TRBV14 and J is TRBJ1-1, with a weak D call TRBD1 (6 bases). Germline lookup yields CDR1 SGHDN and CDR2 FVKESK. CDR3 size: 16 residues. V lost 3 bases and J lost 0, with 14 bases in between. This chain's CDR3 is CASSHRRDIMNTEAFF. CDR3 DNA (partial): TGTGCCAGCAGCCACCGCCGGGACATCATGAACACTGAA.

This clone has only a few counts. The sequence runs out 3 residues before the end of the CDR3; the remainder is reconstructed from the germline J gene. The chain couples TRBV5-1 to TRBJ2-5; D remains unclear. The CDR3 covers 13 residues. V lost 0 bases and J 5 bases, leaving 8 bases between the germline ends. CDR1 and CDR2 from the germline V gene are SGHRS and YFSETQ. CDR3 DNA (partial): TGCGCCAGCAGCTTGGACACACACGAGACC. This sequence encodes CASSLDTHET. The full CDR3 is CASSLDTHETQYF.

This clone has at least ten counts. The read terminates 3 residues ahead of where the CDR3 ends, so the germline J gene completes it. The chain combines TRBV2 with TRBJ1-2; 8 bases map to TRBD1. Germline V gives CDR1 SNHLY, CDR2 FYNNEI. The CDR3 has 13 residues. The CDR3 sequence: CASSSGGLGGYTF. Partial CDR3 DNA: TGTGCCAGCAGTTCAGGGGGCCTGGGCGGC.

This clone was seen many times. The missing CDR3 end, 3 residues past where the read stops, is filled in from the germline J gene. Other DNA sequences in this sample translate to the same CDR3. The V and J genes are TRBV30 and TRBJ1-2; 7 bases align to TRBD1. Per germline, CDR1 GTSNPN and CDR2 SVGIG (reference sequence). The CDR3 has 11 residues. CDR3 bases read: TGTGCCTGGAGCCCAGGGGGGGGC. Its translation is CAWSPGGG. The complete CDR3 reads CAWSPGGGYTF. Variable domain in full (rest from reference TRBV30 and TRBJ1-2): SQTIHQWPATLVQPVGSPLSLECTVEGTSNPNLYWYRQAAGRGLQLLFYSVGIGQISSEVPQNLSASRPQDRQFILSSKKLLLSDSGFYLCAWSPGGGYTFGSGTRLTVV.

As to this clone: The read is 3 residues too short to cover the CDR3 end, so that end is filled in from the germline J gene. The chain has TRBV19 and TRBJ1-2; D remains ambiguous. CDR3 size: 13 residues. Germline assignment: CDR1 LNHDA and CDR2 SQIVND (reference sequence). The part of the CDR3 DNA that was read is TGTGCCAGTAGTATAGGAGCTGGTTCCGAC. Protein sequence: CASSIGAGSD. The CDR3 in its entirety is CASSIGAGSDYTF.

This clone was detected many times. The DNA ends 3 residues before the CDR3 does, and the rest of the CDR3 is filled in from the germline J gene. The chain has TRBV30 and TRBJ1-4; D uncertain. Germline V lookup: CDR1 GTSNPN, CDR2 SVGIG (reference sequence). The CDR3 extends over 12 amino acids. Trimming shortened V by 2 bases and J by 10 bases, and 11 bases separated the two germline ends. The CDR3 loop reads CAWSIPAGKLFF. The CDR3 bases that were read are TGTGCCTGGAGTATTCCCGCAGGAAAA.

This clone has a count of ten or more. The chain's CDR3 is CASSQNGQGTNEKLFF. The CDR3 DNA, read in part, is TGTGCCAGCTCACAAAACGGACAGGGAACTAATGAAAAA. V and J are TRBV18 and TRBJ1-4; TRBD1 matches at 8 bases. The CDR3 end falls 3 residues outside the read, so it is completed with the germline J gene. The V segment lost 4 bases and the J segment 1 base; nucleotides outside the gene matches: 5. This CDR3 is built from 16 residues. Germline V lookup: CDR1 KGHSH, CDR2 LQKENI. The full variable domain, with the rest looked up from reference TRBV18 and TRBJ1-4, is NAGVMQNPRHLVRRRGQEARLRCSPMKGHSHVYWYRQLPEEGLKFMVYLQKENIIDESGMPKERFSAEFPKEGPSILRIQQVVRGDSAAYFCASSQNGQGTNEKLFFGSGTQLSVL.